This TCR beta chain was sequenced in a study of breast tumors, draining lymph nodes, adjacent tissues (dated by TCRdb to the mid-2010s). Concerning the study at large: In breast cancer patients, the study compared the TCR beta repertoires of tumor, adjacent nontumor tissue and axillary lymph nodes. In human breast cancer, the study set out to evaluate how tumor, surrounding tissue and draining lymph node repertoires relate to one another and whether T cells may move between these sites.

On this clonotype itself: Its antigen is not yet known. No much larger clonotype is one base removed from it; base qualities were not supplied.

What the research found in general, with its limitations: Tumor and nontumor tissue repertoires were found to be significantly more similar in luminal-like than in basal-like breast cancer. A scenario in which most tumor T cells derive from the lymph node and then expand within tumor tissue was judged to be consistent with the data. The conclusion that tumor T cells originate in lymph nodes was framed as consistent with a hypothesis rather than directly demonstrated. Tumors showed preferential V and J gene usage, and their T-cell repertoire diversity fell below that of lymph nodes yet above that of nontumor tissue.

TCRdb names Illumina HiSeq 2000 as the instrument used. TCR beta chain libraries were generated by multiplex PCR amplification. The amplified TCR beta chain products were analyzed by high-throughput sequencing. Using fastp at Q25 and MiXCR, TCRdb reprocessed the public reads and kept productive beta chains. Each entry is one CDR3 protein sequence, shown with its most common DNA and genes. This sample holds 150,000 to 200,000 distinct CDR3 sequences; approximately 30% were observed only once. About 3.9% of the sample is taken by the ten largest. Taken from the germline V gene, the CDR1 and CDR2 loops are SNHLY and FYNNEI. The V and J ends are trimmed by 6 bases and 5 bases, leaving 8 bases between them. The CDR3 covers 13 residues, taking in both the cysteine and the phenylalanine. CDR3 DNA is the only sequence kept; it has 39 bases, read in frame from the first base. Lymph node samples came from the axillary draining lymph nodes of breast cancer patients.

This sequence uses TRBV2 and TRBJ1-6; TRBD1 is possibly the D segment (6 matching bases). The origin of this receptor is a female donor with breast cancer. Some clones in this sample may be carry-over from other donors' samples. Sequenced input: axillary lymph node tissue. The nucleotide sequence reads TGTGCCAGCAGCTGGACAGATAATTCACCCCTCCACTTT. This codes for CASSWTDNSPLHF. When the CDR3 is completed using the reference TRBV2 and TRBJ1-6 genes on either side, the full variable domain is EPEVTQTPSHQVTQMGQEVILRCVPISNHLYFYWYRQILGQKVEFLVSFYNNEISEKSEIFDDQFSVERPDGSNFTLKIRSTKLEDSAMYFCASSWTDNSPLHFGNGTRLTVT.